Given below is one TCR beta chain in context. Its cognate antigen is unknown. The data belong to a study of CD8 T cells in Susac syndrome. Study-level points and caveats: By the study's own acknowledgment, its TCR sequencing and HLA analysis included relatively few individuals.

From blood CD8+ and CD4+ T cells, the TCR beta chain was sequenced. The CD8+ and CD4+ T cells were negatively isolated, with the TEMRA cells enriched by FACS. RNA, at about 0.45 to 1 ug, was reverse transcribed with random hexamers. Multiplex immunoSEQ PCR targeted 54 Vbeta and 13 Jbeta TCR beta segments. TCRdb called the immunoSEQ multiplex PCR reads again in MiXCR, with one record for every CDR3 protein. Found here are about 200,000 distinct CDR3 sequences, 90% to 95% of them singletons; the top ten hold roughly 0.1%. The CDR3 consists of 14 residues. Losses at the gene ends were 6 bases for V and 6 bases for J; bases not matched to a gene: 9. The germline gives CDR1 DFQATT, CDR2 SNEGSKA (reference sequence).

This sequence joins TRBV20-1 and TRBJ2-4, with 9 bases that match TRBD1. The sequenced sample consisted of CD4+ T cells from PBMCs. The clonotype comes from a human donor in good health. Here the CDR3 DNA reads TGCAGTGCCCCCAAGGGGACAGGGAGAAACATTCAGTACTTC. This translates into CSAPKGTGRNIQYF.